The 21 T cell receptor beta chains below come from one sample, sequenced in a study of cytomegalovirus exposure and HLA in healthy donors. Primers: 60 Vbeta forward and 13 Jbeta reverse. Sequencing was performed with immunoSEQ multiplex PCR; in TCRdb, only in-frame clones are kept and a portion is missing. The repertoire consists of about 200,000 clones, with about 76% occurring once and the leading ten covering roughly 0.4%. The sample taken for sequencing was PBMCs. Source of these receptors: a male donor in good health and CMV-seropositive.

This clone turned up a few times. This chain connects TRBV11-2 to TRBJ2-2, with a tentative D call TRBD1 (6 bases). Between the trimmed V and J ends, which lost 0 bases and 3 bases, there was a span of 8 bases. CDR3 size: 15 residues. Germline CDR1 is SGHAT and CDR2 is FQNNGV. This CDR3 reads CASSLDQGHTGELFF. CDR3 nucleotide sequence: TGTGCCAGCAGCTTAGATCAGGGGCACACCGGGGAGCTGTTTTTT.

The chain has TRBV9 and TRBJ2-1; no firm D call. This CDR3 region has 15 residues. Germline loops: CDR1 SGDLS, CDR2 YYNGEE. Trimming cost V 1 base and J 0 bases, with 8 bases left between them. The CDR3 nucleotides are TGTGCCAGCAGCGTATCGCCTAGCTCCTACAATGAGCAGTTCTTC. Its translation is CASSVSPSSYNEQFF.

V and J are TRBV9 and TRBJ2-4; 8 nucleotides agree with TRBD1. Germline lookup yields CDR1 SGDLS and CDR2 YYNGEE. Trimming cost V 3 bases and J 2 bases; bases outside gene matches: 13. The CDR3 totals 18 residues. The CDR3 sequence: CASSAKETRQGTKNIQYF. As DNA, the CDR3 is TGTGCCAGCAGCGCTAAGGAAACTAGACAGGGGACCAAAAACATTCAGTACTTC.

The chain carries TRBV7-9 and TRBJ1-4; no clear D. Germline V gene sequence: CDR1 SEHNR, CDR2 FQNEAQ (reference sequence). The V and J ends lost 0 bases and 7 bases respectively, with 12 bases between them. CDR3 length: 15 residues. The CDR3 here is CASSLARAAGEKLFF. CDR3 coding DNA: TGTGCCAGCAGCTTAGCACGGGCCGCGGGTGAAAAACTGTTTTTT.

This clone was counted once. CDR3 amino acids: CASSQLTGSLNNEQFF. The CDR3 DNA sequence: TGCGCCAGCAGCCAACTAACAGGGAGCCTGAACAATGAGCAGTTCTTC. The chain couples TRBV4-1 to TRBJ2-1; tentative D call: TRBD1 (6 bases). Trimming shortened V by 2 bases and J by 5 bases, and 16 bases separated the two germline ends. Germline CDR1 reads MGHRA; CDR2 reads YSYEKL. The CDR3 has 16 amino acids.

The rearrangement links TRBV7-9 to TRBJ2-5, with 11 positions matching TRBD2. The length of the CDR3 is 18 residues. CDR1 is SEHNR and CDR2 is FQNEAQ in the germline V gene (reference sequence). J lost 4 bases, V lost 5 bases, and 15 bases had no gene match. Here the CDR3 DNA reads TGTGCCAGCAGCATGAGGATTTATAGCGGGGGGGCGGGAGAGACCCAGTACTTC. Its protein is CASSMRIYSGGAGETQYF.

The gene calls are TRBV5-4 and TRBJ1-1, with a possible D match to TRBD1 (6 bases). V gave up 0 bases and J gave up 2 bases, with 14 bases separating them. Germline CDR1 SGHNT, CDR2 YYREEE (reference sequence). The CDR3 sequence is 16 residues long. CDR3 region: CASSLVGGGGNTEAFF. In DNA, the CDR3 is TGTGCCAGCAGCTTGGTCGGGGGAGGGGGTAACACTGAAGCTTTCTTT. The full variable domain, its missing parts supplied by reference TRBV5-4 and TRBJ1-1, is ETGVTQSPTHLIKTRGQQVTLRCSSQSGHNTVSWYQQALGQGPQFIFQYYREEENGRGNFPPRFSGLQFPNYSSELNVNALELDDSALYLCASSLVGGGGNTEAFFGQGTRLTVV.

The V and J genes are TRBV13 and TRBJ2-2; 12 bases agree with TRBD2. Germline CDR1 and CDR2: PRHDT and FYEKMQ (reference sequence). The ends lost 5 bases at V and 4 bases at J; junction bases unmatched: 5. This CDR3 has 16 amino acids. The CDR3: CASSRASGRATGELFF. DNA for the CDR3: TGTGCCAGCAGCCGTGCTAGCGGGAGGGCCACCGGGGAGCTGTTTTTT.

The chain combines TRBV6-5 with TRBJ1-3; no reliable D call. Germline lookup yields CDR1 MNHEY and CDR2 SVGAGI. V lost 4 bases, J lost 8 bases, and 15 bases lay in between. The CDR3 spans 14 residues. The CDR3 coding sequence is TGTGCCAGCAGTTCAGAGCTTCCCGGGGACACCATATATTTT. Amino acids: CASSSELPGDTIYF.

The chain combines TRBV2 with TRBJ1-2; 7 nucleotides line up with TRBD1. Germline V CDR1 and CDR2: SNHLY, FYNNEI. The CDR3 contains 13 residues. The junction had 6 bases not matched to a gene; V was cut back by 4 bases and J by 7 bases. CDR3 nucleotides: TGTGCCAGCAGTGCACAAAACAGGGGTGGCTACACCTTC. It yields the protein CASSAQNRGGYTF.

The V gene is TRBV7-8, the J gene TRBJ1-2; 10 bases match TRBD1. Germline V lookup: CDR1 SGHVS, CDR2 FQNEAQ. The CDR3 runs to 16 residues. Trimming removed 5 bases from V and 0 bases from J; junction bases left unmatched: 6. CDR3 region: CASSLGQGVANYGYTF. The CDR3 DNA reads TGTGCCAGCAGCCTAGGACAGGGGGTCGCTAACTATGGCTACACCTTC.

The V call is TRBV6-5, the J call TRBJ1-2, with TRBD1 as a possible D gene (5 bases). V was trimmed by 6 bases and J by 3 bases, leaving 8 bases between them. CDR3 length: 12 amino acids. Germline V gene lookup returns CDR1 MNHEY and CDR2 SVGAGI. The CDR3 is CASRPRDYGYTF. The CDR3 DNA sequence: TGTGCCAGCAGGCCCAGGGACTATGGCTACACCTTC.

This clone was recorded a few times. The chain carries TRBV4-1 and TRBJ2-2, with D uncertain. Germline lookup yields CDR1 MGHRA and CDR2 YSYEKL. This CDR3 spans 16 amino acids. V shed 0 bases and J shed 0 bases, with 8 bases lying between them. In DNA form, the CDR3 reads TGCGCCAGCAGCCAAGAGGGCAGTGCGAACACCGGGGAGCTGTTTTTT. It encodes CASSQEGSANTGELFF.

The rearrangement uses TRBV27 and TRBJ1-2; TRBD1 aligns across 8 bases. Unmatched junction bases numbered 6, after V lost 5 bases and J lost 7 bases. In germline, CDR1 is MNHEY, CDR2 SMNVEV (reference sequence). The CDR3 is 13 amino acids. CDR3 residues: CASSVDREGGYTF. CDR3 coding DNA: TGTGCCAGCAGTGTGGACAGGGAAGGTGGCTACACCTTC.

This chain connects TRBV28 to TRBJ1-2; TRBD1 aligns across 10 bases. The CDR3 spans 17 residues. Losses at the gene ends were 6 bases for V and 6 bases for J; bases not matched to a gene: 16. Germline V CDR1 and CDR2: MDHEN, SYDVKM. CDR3 residues: CASSPYPTWTGGHGYTF. The CDR3 DNA reads TGTGCCAGCAGCCCTTACCCTACCTGGACAGGGGGACATGGCTACACCTTC.

This chain connects TRBV28 to TRBJ2-7; 9 positions match TRBD1. Trimming cost V 4 bases and J 1 base; bases outside gene matches: 5. The CDR3 is 15 amino acids. The germline V gene has CDR1 MDHEN and CDR2 SYDVKM. CDR3 residues: CASSSPGTGSYEQYF. CDR3 coding DNA: TGTGCCAGCAGTTCCCCCGGGACAGGGTCCTACGAGCAGTACTTC. The full variable domain, completed using reference TRBV28 and TRBJ2-7, is DVKVTQSSRYLVKRTGEKVFLECVQDMDHENMFWYRQDPGLGLRLIYFSYDVKMKEKGDIPEGYSVSREKKERFSLILESASTNQTSMYLCASSSPGTGSYEQYFGPGTRLTVT.

A few counts support this clone. V usage is TRBV9 and J usage is TRBJ2-7; TRBD1 agrees at 7 bases. Trimming removed 0 bases from V and 2 bases from J; junction bases left unmatched: 2. The CDR3 totals 14 residues. Germline CDR1 SGDLS, CDR2 YYNGEE. The DNA of the CDR3 is TGTGCCAGCAGCGTAGAGGACAGGCCCTACGAGCAGTACTTC. This gives the protein CASSVEDRPYEQYF.

This clone was observed once. The chain uses TRBV7-8 and TRBJ1-1; 9 bases are a match to TRBD1. The V segment lost 5 bases and the J segment 10 bases; nucleotides outside the gene matches: 8. CDR1 and CDR2 from the germline V gene are SGHVS and FQNEAQ. The CDR3 extends over 13 amino acids. The CDR3 DNA is TGTGCCAGCAGCCCCCGGGACAGGGATCGAGCTTTCTTT. Its translation: CASSPRDRDRAFF.

The chain joins TRBV7-9 to TRBJ1-1; D not resolved. Germline assignment: CDR1 SEHNR and CDR2 FQNEAQ (reference sequence). Trimming pared 1 base from V and 1 base from J, leaving 10 bases between. CDR3 length: 15 residues. The CDR3 coding sequence is TGTGCCAGCAGCTTAGGGCTCGCAGGGAACACTGAAGCTTTCTTT. Translated, it gives CASSLGLAGNTEAFF. The full variable domain, rest sourced from reference TRBV7-9 and TRBJ1-1, is DTGVSQNPRHKITKRGQNVTFRCDPISEHNRLYWYRQTLGQGPEFLTYFQNEAQLEKSRLLSDRFSAERPKGSFSTLEIQRTEQGDSAMYLCASSLGLAGNTEAFFGQGTRLTVV.

The rearrangement uses TRBV5-1 and TRBJ1-1, with D possibly being TRBD1 (5 bases). V was pared by 0 bases and J by 5 bases, with 8 bases between. From germline, CDR1 is SGHRS and CDR2 YFSETQ. CDR3 length equals 13 residues. The CDR3 sequence: CASSLAQGTEAFF. The CDR3 DNA reads as TGCGCCAGCAGCTTGGCGCAGGGTACTGAAGCTTTCTTT.

This chain joins TRBV6-5 and TRBJ2-3, with 7 bases aligning to TRBD1. CDR3 length equals 16 residues. The J segment lost 0 bases and the V segment lost 3 bases, leaving 6 bases of the junction unmatched. Germline V gene lookup returns CDR1 MNHEY and CDR2 SVGAGI. The CDR3 spells CASSYIGGPSTDTQYF. The CDR3 region has the DNA TGTGCCAGCAGTTATATAGGGGGCCCAAGCACAGATACGCAGTATTTT.